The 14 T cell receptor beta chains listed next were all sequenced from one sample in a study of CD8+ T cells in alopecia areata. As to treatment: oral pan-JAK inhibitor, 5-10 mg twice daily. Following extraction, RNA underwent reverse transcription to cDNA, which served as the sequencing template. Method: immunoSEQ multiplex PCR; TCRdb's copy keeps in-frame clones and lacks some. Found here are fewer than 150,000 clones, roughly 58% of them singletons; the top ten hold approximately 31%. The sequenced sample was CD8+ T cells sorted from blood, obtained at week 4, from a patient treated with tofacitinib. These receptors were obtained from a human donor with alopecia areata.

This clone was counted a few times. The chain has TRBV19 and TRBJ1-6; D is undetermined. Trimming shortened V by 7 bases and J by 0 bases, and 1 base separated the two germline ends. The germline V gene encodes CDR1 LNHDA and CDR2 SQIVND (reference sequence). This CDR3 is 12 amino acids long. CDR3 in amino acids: CASNSYNSPLHF. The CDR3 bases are TGTGCCAGTAACTCCTATAATTCACCCCTCCACTTT.

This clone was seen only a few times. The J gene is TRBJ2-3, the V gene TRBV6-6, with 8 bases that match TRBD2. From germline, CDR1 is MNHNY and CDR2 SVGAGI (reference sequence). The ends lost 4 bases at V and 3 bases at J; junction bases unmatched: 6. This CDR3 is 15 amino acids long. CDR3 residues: CASSSSAGGTDTQYF. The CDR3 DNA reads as TGTGCCAGCAGTTCCAGCGCGGGGGGTACAGATACGCAGTATTTT.

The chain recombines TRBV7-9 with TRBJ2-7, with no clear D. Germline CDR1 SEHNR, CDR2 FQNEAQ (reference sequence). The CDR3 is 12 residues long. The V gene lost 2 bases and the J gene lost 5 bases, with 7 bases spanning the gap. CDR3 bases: TGTGCCAGCAGCTTACTGGGCCACGAGCAGTACTTC. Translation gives CASSLLGHEQYF.

Here the CDR3 reads CASSEGDSRANYGYTF. For the CDR3, the DNA is TGTGCCAGCAGTGAAGGGGACAGTCGAGCTAACTATGGCTACACCTTC. This chain links TRBV6-1 with TRBJ1-2, with 7 nucleotides matching TRBD1. J lost 0 bases, V lost 1 base, and 5 bases had no gene match. This CDR3 has 16 residues. CDR1 MNHNS and CDR2 SASEGT come from the germline V gene.

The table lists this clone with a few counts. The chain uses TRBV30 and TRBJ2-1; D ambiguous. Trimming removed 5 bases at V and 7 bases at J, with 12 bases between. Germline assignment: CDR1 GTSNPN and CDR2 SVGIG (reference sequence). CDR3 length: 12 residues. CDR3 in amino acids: CAWGLVVNEQFF. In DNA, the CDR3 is TGTGCCTGGGGATTAGTAGTGAATGAGCAGTTCTTC.

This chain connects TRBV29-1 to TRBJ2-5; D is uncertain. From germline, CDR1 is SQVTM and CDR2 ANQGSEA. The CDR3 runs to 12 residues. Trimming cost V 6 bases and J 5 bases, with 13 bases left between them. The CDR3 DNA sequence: TGCAGCGTAGGTCCTCTTACGGAGACCCAGTACTTC. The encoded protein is CSVGPLTETQYF.

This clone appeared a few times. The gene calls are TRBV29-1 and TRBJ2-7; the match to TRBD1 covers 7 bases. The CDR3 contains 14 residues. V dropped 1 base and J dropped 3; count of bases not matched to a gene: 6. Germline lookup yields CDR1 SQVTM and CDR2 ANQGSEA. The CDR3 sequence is CSVEVPDRDYEQYF. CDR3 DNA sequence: TGCAGCGTTGAAGTCCCCGACAGGGACTACGAGCAGTACTTC.

CDR3 nucleotide sequence: TGCGCCAGCAGCCAAGATCCGCGTGGGACAGCCCTCGGAAATGAGCAGTTCTTC. Translated: CASSQDPRGTALGNEQFF. The chain joins TRBV4-3 to TRBJ2-1; the match to TRBD1 covers 7 bases. Germline lookup yields CDR1 LGHNA and CDR2 YSLEER. CDR3 length: 18 residues. J lost 7 bases, V lost 0 bases, and 15 bases had no gene match.

CDR3 sequence: CAWSPRWASGGQETQYF. Written as DNA, the CDR3 is TGTGCCTGGAGCCCCCGGTGGGCTAGCGGGGGCCAAGAGACCCAGTACTTC. This chain uses TRBV30 with TRBJ2-5; the match to TRBD2 covers 10 bases. The CDR3 contains 17 residues. Germline CDR1 and CDR2: GTSNPN and SVGIG (reference sequence). V was pared by 3 bases and J by 1 base, with 11 bases of the junction left unmatched. The entire variable domain, with the rest obtained from reference TRBV30 and TRBJ2-5, is as follows: SQTIHQWPATLVQPVGSPLSLECTVEGTSNPNLYWYRQAAGRGLQLLFYSVGIGQISSEVPQNLSASRPQDRQFILSSKKLLLSDSGFYLCAWSPRWASGGQETQYFGPGTRLLVL.

The CDR3 region has the DNA TGCGCCAGCAGCCAAGAAAGAGGGGACAGCTCCTACGAGCAGTACTTC. Translated, it gives CASSQERGDSSYEQYF. This sequence joins TRBV4-3 and TRBJ2-7, with 7 bases fitting TRBD1. The germline CDR1 and CDR2 sequences are LGHNA and YSLEER. There are 16 residues in the CDR3. V shed 0 bases, J shed 0 bases, and the junction held 5 bases outside the gene matches.

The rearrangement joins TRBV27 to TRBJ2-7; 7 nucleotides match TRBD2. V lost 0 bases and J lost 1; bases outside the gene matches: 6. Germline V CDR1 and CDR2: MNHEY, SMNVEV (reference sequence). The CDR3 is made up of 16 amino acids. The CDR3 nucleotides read TGTGCCAGCAGTTTATCCGGGGACTACCAATCCTACGAGCAGTACTTC. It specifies CASSLSGDYQSYEQYF.

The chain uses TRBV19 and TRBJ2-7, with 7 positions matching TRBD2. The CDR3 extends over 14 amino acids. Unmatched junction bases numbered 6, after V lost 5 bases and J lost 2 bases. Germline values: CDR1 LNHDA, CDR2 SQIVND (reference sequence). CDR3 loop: CASSFTAGAYEQYF. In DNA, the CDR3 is TGTGCCAGTAGTTTTACGGCGGGGGCCTACGAGCAGTACTTC.

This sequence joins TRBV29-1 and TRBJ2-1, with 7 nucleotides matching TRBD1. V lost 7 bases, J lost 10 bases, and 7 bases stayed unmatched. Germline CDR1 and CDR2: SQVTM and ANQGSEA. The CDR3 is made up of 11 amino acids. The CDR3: CSAEVRGEQFF. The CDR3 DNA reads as TGCAGCGCCGAAGTCAGGGGGGAGCAGTTCTTC.

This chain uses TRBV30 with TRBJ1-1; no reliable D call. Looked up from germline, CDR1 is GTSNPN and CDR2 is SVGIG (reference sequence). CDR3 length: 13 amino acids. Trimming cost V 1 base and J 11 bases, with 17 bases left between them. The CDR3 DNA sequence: TGTGCCTGGAGTGGCAACTCCGCTATTGGGGCTTTCTTT. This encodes CAWSGNSAIGAFF.